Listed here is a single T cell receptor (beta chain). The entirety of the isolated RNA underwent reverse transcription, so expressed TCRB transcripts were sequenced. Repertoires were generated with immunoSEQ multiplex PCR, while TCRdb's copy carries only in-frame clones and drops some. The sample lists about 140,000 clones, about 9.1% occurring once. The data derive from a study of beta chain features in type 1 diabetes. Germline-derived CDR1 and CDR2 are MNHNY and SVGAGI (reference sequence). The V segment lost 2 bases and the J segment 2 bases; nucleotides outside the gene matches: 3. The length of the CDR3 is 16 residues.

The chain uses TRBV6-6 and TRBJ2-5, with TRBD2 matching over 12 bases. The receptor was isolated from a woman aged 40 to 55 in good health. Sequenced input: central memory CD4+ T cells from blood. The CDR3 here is CASSYPTSGGQETQYF. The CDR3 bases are TGTGCCAGCAGTTACCCGACTAGCGGGGGTCAAGAGACCCAGTACTTC.